This section outlines one T cell receptor (beta chain) sequence together with its context. Libraries were prepared by immunoSEQ multiplex PCR; TCRdb keeps only in-frame clonotypes and omits some of them. The table has 50,000 to 65,000 clones, roughly 72% seen once. This specimen comes from a study of blood T cell repertoires in COVID-19. Study context: Sites in the United States, Italy and Spain provided acute and convalescent COVID-19 samples. T cells, B-cell-depleted T cells, or PBMCs supplied cDNA or gDNA.

CDR3 length equals 13 residues. The ends were cut back, 1 base at V and 8 bases at J, with 9 bases in the middle. The V and J genes are TRBV12-3 or TRBV12-4 and TRBJ2-1; D perhaps matches TRBD1 (5 bases). The sample comprised peripheral blood. This clonotype was obtained from a woman aged 70-85 years with COVID-19, enrolled during active disease. CDR3 loop: CASSLGQGHEQFF. The CDR3 nucleotides read TGTGCCAGCAGTTTAGGGCAGGGCCATGAGCAGTTCTTC.